A selection of T cell receptor beta chains follows, all from one sample in a study of CD4 T cells in relation to SARS-CoV-2 and coronaviruses. Sequenced by immunoSEQ multiplex PCR; TCRdb stores in-frame clones only, minus some. The sample consists of about 68,000 clones, more than 85% of them appearing once. Sequencing was done on a sample of naive CD4+ T cells from PBMCs. The receptors here all came from a human donor in good health. Each CDR3 is given with its conserved first and last residue. A D gene is named only where the DNA matches it firmly. The size field is filled for only some rows; it gives once, few, many or a size class.

TGTGCCAGCAGCTCTGATCTCTATGGCTACACCTTC | CASSSDLYGYTF | TRBV28 | . | . | TRBJ1-2
TGTGCCAGCAGCGTAGGCCCAGCAGGGACGACGGGCGAGCAGTACTTC | CASSVGPAGTTGEQYF | TRBV9 | . | . | TRBJ2-7
TGCGCCAGCAGCCAAGAAGCGGGAGGGGAGACCCAGTACTTC | CASSQEAGGETQYF | TRBV4-3 | . | TRBD2 | TRBJ2-5
TGTGCCACCAGCAGAGATCCAGGGAGCTCCTACGAGCAGTACTTC | CATSRDPGSSYEQYF | TRBV15 | . | . | TRBJ2-7
TGCGCCAGCAGGGGGGACAGTAACACTGAAGCTTTCTTT | CASRGDSNTEAFF | TRBV5-1 | . | TRBD1 | TRBJ1-1
TGTGCCAGCAGTTGTGGCTATCAGCCCCAGCATTTT | CASSCGYQPQHF | TRBV6-7 | . | . | TRBJ1-5
TGCGCCAGCAGCCAAGCCCCGACAGGGGCTAACTATGGCTACACCTTC | CASSQAPTGANYGYTF | TRBV4-1 | . | TRBD1 | TRBJ1-2
TGTGCCATCAGAGCCGGGACAGGGGGTAATCAGCCCCAGCATTTT | CAIRAGTGGNQPQHF | TRBV10-3 | . | TRBD1 | TRBJ1-5
TGTGCCAGCAGCCCTTCAGGGGCTAGCTCTGGGGCCAACGTCCTGACTTTC | CASSPSGASSGANVLTF | TRBV7-3 | . | . | TRBJ2-6
TGTGCCAGCAGTTCGGTCGGTGACGAGCAGTACTTC | CASSSVGDEQYF | TRBV27 | . | . | TRBJ2-7
TGTGCCAGCAGCGTGGGACAGGTTTATGAAGCTTTCTTT | CASSVGQVYEAFF | TRBV5-6 | . | TRBD1 | TRBJ1-1
TGTGCCAGCTCACCGTTACAGGGAAGAGGGGACGAGCAGTACTTC | CASSPLQGRGDEQYF | TRBV18 | . | . | TRBJ2-7
TGTGCCAGCAGTCTCAATACCCCGGCTGAAGCTTTCTTT | CASSLNTPAEAFF | TRBV28 | . | . | TRBJ1-1
TGTGCCAGCAGCGCAACAGGGGGCTCTACCGGGGAGCTGTTTTTT | CASSATGGSTGELFF | TRBV9 | . | TRBD1 | TRBJ2-2
TGTGCCAGCAGAATACCAGGGAACACTGAAGCTTTCTTT | CASRIPGNTEAFF | TRBV28 | . | . | TRBJ1-1
TGTGCCAGCAGCTTGAGTACGGGACTAGCGGGAGCTGGGGCCAACGTCCTGACTTTC | CASSLSTGLAGAGANVLTF | TRBV5-6 | . | TRBD2 | TRBJ2-6
TGTGCCAGCAGCCCTCGGACAGTCTACGAGCAGTACTTC | CASSPRTVYEQYF | TRBV3-1/TRBV3-2 | . | . | TRBJ2-7
TGTGCCGGCCGACAGGGAGGGTATGAGCAGTTCTTC | CAGRQGGYEQFF | TRBV2 | . | . | TRBJ2-1
TGTGCCAGCAGTGGTTCTAGCGGGGGGGCTTTCGATGAGCAGTTCTTC | CASSGSSGGAFDEQFF | TRBV2 | once | TRBD2 | TRBJ2-1